The 16 T cell receptor beta chains given below trace back to one sample, sequenced in a study of blood T cell repertoires in COVID-19. Assay used: immunoSEQ multiplex PCR; TCRdb lists only in-frame clones, some missing. The data hold roughly 69,000 clones, with around 80% observed a single time. Material: PBMCs or T cells enriched from blood (not recorded which). The source is a woman between 35 and 50 years old with acute COVID-19.

DNA for the CDR3: TGTGCCAGCAGTTTTGACTGGAGTCAGCCCCAGCATTTT. It yields the protein CASSFDWSQPQHF. V is TRBV28 and J is TRBJ1-5; D call uncertain. Trimming removed 3 bases from V and 6 bases from J, with 9 bases in between. Germline lookup yields CDR1 MDHEN and CDR2 SYDVKM. This CDR3 contains 13 residues.

The count of this clone is one. The chain combines TRBV5-4 with TRBJ2-2; TRBD1 matches 7 bases. CDR1 SGHNT and CDR2 YYREEE come from the germline V gene (reference sequence). With 3 bases clipped from V and 5 bases from J, the junction kept 13 bases outside the gene matches. CDR3 length: 17 amino acids. The chain's CDR3 is CASSSGRVGQITGELFF. The CDR3 DNA sequence: TGTGCCAGCAGCTCCGGCCGAGTGGGACAGATAACCGGGGAGCTGTTTTTT.

This clone was counted a single time. This chain joins TRBV6-5 and TRBJ2-1; TRBD2 aligns across 10 bases. V was pared by 2 bases and J by 9 bases, with 4 bases of the junction left unmatched. CDR3 length: 14 residues. Germline CDR1 and CDR2: MNHEY and SVGAGI. The CDR3 nucleotides read TGTGCCAGCAGTTACACGCGACTAGCGGGTGAGCAGTTCTTC. Its protein product is CASSYTRLAGEQFF.

The gene calls are TRBV6-1 and TRBJ1-5; D not resolved. Germline CDR1 MNHNS, CDR2 SASEGT. The CDR3 loop spans 13 amino acids. With 3 bases removed from V and 7 bases from J, the gap between germline ends came to 10 bases. This chain's CDR3 is CASSESRSQPQHF. The DNA of the CDR3 is TGTGCCAGCAGTGAGTCTAGAAGCCAGCCCCAGCATTTT.

The chain is built from TRBV28 and TRBJ2-3; TRBD2 is a possible D gene (6 bases). CDR1 is MDHEN, CDR2 SYDVKM, per germline. This CDR3 has 12 amino acids. The germline V and J ends were trimmed by 6 bases and 14 bases, with 18 bases remaining between them. The CDR3 loop is CASRGTGTSRYF. CDR3 nucleotide sequence: TGTGCCAGCAGGGGGACCGGGACTTCTCGGTATTTT. The full variable domain, in which reference TRBV28 and TRBJ2-3 provide the parts outside the CDR3, is DVKVTQSSRYLVKRTGEKVFLECVQDMDHENMFWYRQDPGLGLRLIYFSYDVKMKEKGDIPEGYSVSREKKERFSLILESASTNQTSMYLCASRGTGTSRYFGPGTRLTVL.

The J gene is TRBJ2-2, the V gene TRBV2; TRBD1 matches at 8 bases. CDR3 length: 15 amino acids. J gave up 6 bases and V 2 bases, and 5 bases lay outside the gene matches. CDR1 is SNHLY and CDR2 is FYNNEI in the germline V gene. CDR3 sequence reads: CASSEHPRGPGELFF. Here the CDR3 DNA reads TGTGCCAGCAGTGAACATCCCAGGGGGCCCGGGGAGCTGTTTTTT.

The chain is built from TRBV4-2 and TRBJ2-3; perhaps TRBD1 as D (6 bases). This CDR3 contains 15 residues. Per the germline V gene, CDR1 is LGHNA and CDR2 is YNFKEQ. Trimming removed 6 bases at V and 0 bases at J, with 13 bases between. This chain's CDR3 is CASSPGDQSTDTQYF. The CDR3 nucleotides are TGTGCCAGCAGTCCAGGGGACCAAAGCACAGATACGCAGTATTTT.

The gene calls are TRBV5-1 and TRBJ2-7; D gene unclear. The V gene lost 0 bases and the J gene lost 6 bases, with 10 bases spanning the gap. The CDR3 extends over 13 amino acids. Germline V lookup: CDR1 SGHRS, CDR2 YFSETQ. CDR3 sequence (DNA): TGCGCCAGCAGCTTGGGGTCCGGTTTCGAGCAGTACGTC. Amino acids: CASSLGSGFEQYV.

The chain has TRBV19 and TRBJ2-4; tentatively, D is TRBD1 (6 bases). Trimming cost V 3 bases and J 5 bases, with 11 bases left between them. Per germline, CDR1 LNHDA and CDR2 SQIVND (reference sequence). This CDR3 comprises 14 residues. The CDR3 is CASSMGDTENIQYF. The CDR3 DNA follows: TGTGCCAGTAGTATGGGGGACACCGAAAACATTCAGTACTTC. Filled out from reference TRBV19 and TRBJ2-4, the complete variable domain reads DGGITQSPKYLFRKEGQNVTLSCEQNLNHDAMYWYRQDPGQGLRLIYYSQIVNDFQKGDIAEGYSVSREKKESFPLTVTSAQKNPTAFYLCASSMGDTENIQYFGAGTRLSVL.

The V call is TRBV14, the J call TRBJ2-3; TRBD2 agrees at 10 bases. J lost 7 bases, V lost 8 bases, and 6 bases had no gene match. The CDR3 spans 13 residues. From germline, CDR1 is SGHDN and CDR2 FVKESK. Here the CDR3 DNA reads TGTGCCAGCTCTAGCGGGAGCGGGAATACGCAGTATTTT. It specifies CASSSGSGNTQYF.

The rearrangement links TRBV6-5 to TRBJ1-6, with D possibly TRBD1 on 5 matching bases. Deletions cut 10 bases from V and 7 bases from J, with 20 bases between. Germline CDR1 reads MNHEY; CDR2 reads SVGAGI. The CDR3 loop spans 15 amino acids. In DNA form, the CDR3 reads TGTGCCACTCTCACGCCTCAGGGCAGGAATTCACCCCTCCACTTT. It encodes CATLTPQGRNSPLHF.

The chain employs TRBV3-1 (or the pseudogene TRBV3-2) and TRBJ2-2, with a possible D match to TRBD2 (6 bases). CDR1 is LGHDT and CDR2 is YNNKEL in the germline V gene (reference sequence). The V and J ends lost 1 base and 0 bases respectively, with 15 bases between them. This CDR3 contains 18 residues. CDR3 sequence reads: CASSQGPPLASNTGELFF. The CDR3 bases are TGTGCCAGCAGCCAAGGGCCCCCCCTAGCGTCGAACACCGGGGAGCTGTTTTTT.

V and J are TRBV3-1 (or the pseudogene TRBV3-2) and TRBJ2-2, with D possibly being TRBD2 (6 bases). V lost 0 bases and J lost 14, with 16 bases in between. The CDR3 is made up of 14 amino acids. The germline V gene encodes CDR1 LGHDT and CDR2 YNNKEL (reference sequence). CDR3 sequence reads: CASSQDSGTRYLFF. The CDR3 DNA follows: TGTGCCAGCAGCCAAGATTCAGGGACTCGCTATCTGTTTTTT.

V gene TRBV27 combines with J gene TRBJ2-7; D gene ambiguous. Per germline, CDR1 MNHEY and CDR2 SMNVEV (reference sequence). Trimming left V 8 bases short and J 2 bases short, with 7 bases between. This CDR3 has 11 residues. The CDR3 protein is CASGVAYEQYF. As DNA, the CDR3 is TGTGCCAGCGGTGTAGCCTACGAGCAGTACTTC.

The CDR3: CATSDPYNTGELFF. The CDR3 coding sequence is TGTGCCACCAGTGATCCCTATAACACCGGGGAGCTGTTTTTT. This chain uses TRBV24-1 with TRBJ2-2, with D hard to call. Looked up from germline, CDR1 is KGHDR and CDR2 is SFDVKD. Trimming cost V 3 bases and J 2 bases, with 6 bases left between them. The CDR3 runs to 14 residues.

The chain couples TRBV29-1 to TRBJ2-2; 8 bases agree with TRBD1. Germline CDR1 SQVTM, CDR2 ANQGSEA. The V segment lost 4 bases and the J segment 4 bases; nucleotides outside the gene matches: 5. The CDR3 length is 14 residues. The CDR3 DNA reads as TGCAGCGTTGCAGGGGGCGCCGGCACCGGGGAGCTGTTTTTT. Its translation: CSVAGGAGTGELFF.